The 15 T cell receptor beta chains in this list originate from one sample, sequenced in a study of blood T cell repertoires in COVID-19. Sequencing was performed with immunoSEQ multiplex PCR; in TCRdb, only in-frame clones are kept and a portion is missing. Of about 160,000 clones in the sample, almost 85% were seen once. Sequenced sample: peripheral blood. All receptors derive from a woman over 75 with acute or convalescent COVID-19.

The table lists this clone with a count of one. The chain links TRBV6-5 to TRBJ1-5; 7 bases map to TRBD1. The V gene's germline CDR1 is MNHEY and CDR2 SVGAGI. Trimming at V came to 6 bases and at J to 0 bases, leaving 5 bases not matched to a gene. This CDR3 is built from 15 residues. CDR3 in DNA: TGTGCCAGCAGCCCAGGACAGGTTAGCAATCAGCCCCAGCATTTT. Protein: CASSPGQVSNQPQHF.

This clone was detected only a few times. One end of the junction does not line up with germline, which may come from a read error. CDR3: CASSQGYRYGYTF. The DNA for the CDR3 is TGCGCCAGCAGTCAAGGGTATCGGTATGGCTACACCTTC. The genes are TRBV4-1 and TRBJ1-2; unclear D gene. CDR1 and CDR2 from the germline V gene are MGHRA and YSYEKL. The CDR3 consists of 13 residues.

The chain uses TRBV2 and TRBJ2-7; D is perhaps TRBD2 (7 bases). Per the germline V gene, CDR1 is SNHLY and CDR2 is FYNNEI. Trimming shortened V by 7 bases and J by 0 bases, and 16 bases separated the two germline ends. This CDR3 region has 15 residues. CDR3 in DNA: TGTGCCAGCACTCCGGGGGGCCTCGGCTCCTACGAGCAGTACTTC. Its protein product is CASTPGGLGSYEQYF.

This chain uses TRBV3-1 (or the pseudogene TRBV3-2) with TRBJ2-7; D remains ambiguous. This CDR3 is 15 amino acids long. Between the trimmed V and J ends, which lost 0 bases and 6 bases, there was a span of 15 bases. Germline-derived CDR1 and CDR2 are LGHDT and YNNKEL (reference sequence). As DNA, the CDR3 is TGTGCCAGCAGCCAAGATTTGCTAGGCGTGGGCGAGCAGTACTTC. It encodes CASSQDLLGVGEQYF.

V usage is TRBV7-9 and J usage is TRBJ2-7; TRBD2 matches at 7 bases. CDR1 and CDR2 from the germline V gene are SEHNR and FQNEAQ (reference sequence). The CDR3 extends over 13 amino acids. The trim removed 7 bases at V and 2 bases at J, leaving 5 bases unmatched. CDR3 nucleotide sequence: TGTGCCAGCATGGTGGGAGGGCCCTACGAGCAGTACTTC. As protein: CASMVGGPYEQYF.

The rearrangement links TRBV25-1 to TRBJ1-6; no reliable D call. Looked up from germline, CDR1 is MGHDK and CDR2 is SYGVNS. Trimming took 4 bases from V and 7 from J, leaving 5 bases between them. The CDR3 consists of 12 residues. CDR3 nucleotides: TGTGCCAGCAGTGCACAGAATTCACCCCTCCACTTT. Amino acid sequence: CASSAQNSPLHF.

The rearrangement links TRBV18 to TRBJ1-2, with TRBD1 matching 7 bases. CDR1 KGHSH and CDR2 LQKENI come from the germline V gene. This CDR3 is built from 13 residues. V dropped 3 bases and J dropped 10; count of bases not matched to a gene: 8. CDR3 sequence (DNA): TGTGCCAGCTCACCGTCCAGGGGGTCTGTCTACACCTTC. Residues: CASSPSRGSVYTF.

This clone was recorded only once. The rearrangement joins TRBV19 to TRBJ1-1; 9 positions match TRBD1. Germline V CDR1 and CDR2: LNHDA, SQIVND (reference sequence). The junction had 12 bases not matched to a gene; V was cut back by 9 bases and J by 1 base. The CDR3 spans 16 residues. The CDR3: CARLCWTGVENTEAFF. CDR3 bases: TGTGCCAGGTTATGTTGGACAGGGGTAGAGAACACTGAAGCTTTCTTT.

The rearrangement uses TRBV5-4 and TRBJ2-2; D is unresolved. V gave up 0 bases and J gave up 0 bases, with 9 bases separating them. The CDR3 consists of 16 residues. Germline loops: CDR1 SGHNT, CDR2 YYREEE (reference sequence). As DNA, the CDR3 is TGTGCCAGCAGCTTGGACATGGGCTCGAACACCGGGGAGCTGTTTTTT. This encodes CASSLDMGSNTGELFF.

This clone was recorded only once. The chain employs TRBV10-3 and TRBJ2-2; D is possibly TRBD2 (6 bases). The CDR3 totals 15 residues. V gave up 3 bases and J gave up 5 bases, with 13 bases separating them. Looked up from germline, CDR1 is ENHRY and CDR2 is SYGVKD. CDR3 protein: CAISEGLAWTGELFF. DNA of the CDR3: TGTGCCATCAGTGAAGGGCTAGCGTGGACCGGGGAGCTGTTTTTT.

This clone came up once. The V gene is TRBV10-3, the J gene TRBJ1-5; 8 nucleotides match TRBD1. The CDR3 is 15 amino acids. After removal of 2 bases from V and 6 bases from J, the junction contained 6 bases not matched to a gene. CDR1 ENHRY and CDR2 SYGVKD come from the germline V gene. The CDR3 sequence: CAISETGGRGQPQHF. The CDR3 region has the DNA TGTGCCATCAGTGAGACAGGGGGAAGGGGTCAGCCCCAGCATTTT.

The rearrangement joins TRBV7-2 to TRBJ1-5; no reliable D call. The germline CDR1 and CDR2 sequences are SGHTA and FQGNSA. This CDR3 comprises 15 residues. V dropped 2 bases and J dropped 8 bases, with 16 bases sitting between them. DNA of the CDR3: TGTGCCAGCAGCTTAAGCTCTTCCGGTGAGGAGCCCCAGCATTTT. Its protein product is CASSLSSSGEEPQHF.

V gene TRBV5-1 combines with J gene TRBJ2-2, with a possible D match to TRBD1 (5 bases). Germline CDR1 reads SGHRS; CDR2 reads YFSETQ. The V gene lost 1 base and the J gene lost 4 bases, with 8 bases spanning the gap. This CDR3 region has 14 residues. The CDR3 sequence is CASSLSGPTGELFF. Here the CDR3 DNA reads TGCGCCAGCAGCTTGTCAGGGCCCACCGGGGAGCTGTTTTTT.

The J gene is TRBJ2-3, the V gene TRBV27; D perhaps matches TRBD1 (5 bases). The V gene lost 7 bases and the J gene lost 0 bases, with 26 bases spanning the gap. From germline, CDR1 is MNHEY and CDR2 SMNVEV (reference sequence). The CDR3 extends over 19 amino acids. CDR3 region: CASNRKWGSIPFSTDTQYF. In DNA, the CDR3 is TGTGCCAGCAACAGGAAGTGGGGTAGCATCCCTTTTAGCACAGATACGCAGTATTTT.

This chain links TRBV7-9 with TRBJ2-1; 7 bases align to TRBD1. Unmatched junction bases numbered 12, after V lost 5 bases and J lost 8 bases. Germline V gene data show CDR1 as SEHNR and CDR2 as FQNEAQ (reference sequence). This CDR3 has 15 residues. The CDR3 protein is CASSPTGSWVDEQFF. CDR3 DNA sequence: TGTGCCAGCAGCCCGACAGGGTCTTGGGTCGATGAGCAGTTCTTC.